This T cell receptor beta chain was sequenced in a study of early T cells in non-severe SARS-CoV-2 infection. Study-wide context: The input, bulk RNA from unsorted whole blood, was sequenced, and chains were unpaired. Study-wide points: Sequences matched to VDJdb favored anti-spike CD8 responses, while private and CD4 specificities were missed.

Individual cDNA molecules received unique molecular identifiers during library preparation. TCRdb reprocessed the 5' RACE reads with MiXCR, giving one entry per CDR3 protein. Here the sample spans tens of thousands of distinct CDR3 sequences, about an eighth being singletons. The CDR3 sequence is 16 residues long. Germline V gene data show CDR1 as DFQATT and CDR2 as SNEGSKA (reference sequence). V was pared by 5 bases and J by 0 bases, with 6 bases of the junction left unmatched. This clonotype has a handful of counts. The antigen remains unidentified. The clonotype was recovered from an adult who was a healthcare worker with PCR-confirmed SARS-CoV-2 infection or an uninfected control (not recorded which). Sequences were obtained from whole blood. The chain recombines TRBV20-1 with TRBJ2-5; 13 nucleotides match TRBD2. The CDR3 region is CSAPGTSGAYQETQYF. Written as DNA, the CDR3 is TGCAGTGCTCCGGGGACTAGCGGGGCGTACCAAGAGACCCAGTACTTC.